Below are 28 T cell receptor beta chains sequenced from a single sample in a study of T cells in Graves' hyperthyroidism and ophthalmopathy. There were TCR beta CDR3 regions amplified from RNA transcripts. The TCR CDR3 first-round RT-PCR relied on the HTBI primer set. TCRdb used MiXCR to reprocess the multiplex PCR reads, holding one entry per CDR3 protein. The table records under 350,000 distinct CDR3 sequences, 25% to 30% of them present only once. The specimen was blood. The receptors shown here come from a man aged 35 to 55 with Graves' hyperthyroidism that later progressed to Graves' ophthalmopathy.

In this sample, this clonotype turned up many times. The genes are TRBV2 and TRBJ1-1; tentative D call: TRBD1 (5 bases). V was pared by 6 bases and J by 5 bases, with 16 bases between. The CDR3 is 14 amino acids. The germline V gene has CDR1 SNHLY and CDR2 FYNNEI. CDR3 nucleotide sequence: TGTGCCAGCAGGCCTCCCGACTCAGGGACTGAAGCTTTCTTT. Translating it yields CASRPPDSGTEAFF. Based on the CDR3 plus reference TRBV2 and TRBJ1-1, the full variable domain is EPEVTQTPSHQVTQMGQEVILRCVPISNHLYFYWYRQILGQKVEFLVSFYNNEISEKSEIFDDQFSVERPDGSNFTLKIRSTKLEDSAMYFCASRPPDSGTEAFFGQGTRLTVV.

This clonotype occurred many times. The chain uses TRBV11-2 and TRBJ2-7, with 7 bases that match TRBD2. Germline V gene sequence: CDR1 SGHAT, CDR2 FQNNGV. V lost 6 bases, J lost 4 bases, and 9 bases stayed unmatched. CDR3 length equals 14 residues. The CDR3 coding sequence is TGTGCCAGCAGTAAAACTAGCGTCGGGTACGAGCAGTACTTC. It is translated as CASSKTSVGYEQYF.

This clonotype was recorded at least ten times. The V gene is TRBV6-1, the J gene TRBJ2-7, with 9 bases matching TRBD2. In germline, CDR1 is MNHNS, CDR2 SASEGT. The CDR3 extends over 15 amino acids. J lost 4 bases, V lost 8 bases, and 12 bases had no gene match. CDR3 sequence (DNA): TGTGCCAGCTGTGCTGGGATTCTAGCGGGGTACGAGCAGTACTTC. Translating it yields CASCAGILAGYEQYF.

This clonotype was counted many times. Compared with germline, one end of the junction differs, possibly owing to a read error. The V gene is TRBV12-3 or TRBV12-4, the J gene TRBJ1-1; D not resolved. There are 11 residues in the CDR3. The chain's CDR3 is CASFGNTKAFF. CDR3 sequence (DNA): TGTGCCAGCTTTGGTAACACTAAAGCTTTCTTT.

The chain combines TRBV5-1 with TRBJ1-3, with TRBD1 matching 8 bases. CDR3 length: 16 amino acids. The J segment lost 0 bases and the V segment lost 4 bases, leaving 6 bases of the junction unmatched. In germline, CDR1 is SGHRS, CDR2 YFSETQ. CDR3 in amino acids: CASSAQGVPSGNTIYF. CDR3 nucleotide sequence: TGCGCCAGCAGCGCACAGGGGGTGCCCTCTGGAAACACCATATATTTT.

This clonotype was counted many times. The chain combines TRBV3-1 with TRBJ1-1, with D possibly matching TRBD1 (6 bases). Trimming took off 3 bases at V and 4 bases at J, with 18 bases between the two ends. The CDR3 consists of 16 residues. Germline V gene lookup returns CDR1 LGHDT and CDR2 YNNKEL (reference sequence). The CDR3 loop is CASSQSGERGFTEAFF. The CDR3 DNA reads TGTGCCAGCAGCCAGTCAGGGGAGCGGGGGTTCACTGAAGCTTTCTTT.

In this sample, this clonotype turned up many times. V gene TRBV19 combines with J gene TRBJ2-4; 7 bases are shared with TRBD1. The ends lost 4 bases at V and 4 bases at J; junction bases unmatched: 7. Per the germline V gene, CDR1 is LNHDA and CDR2 is SQIVND (reference sequence). CDR3 size: 15 residues. The CDR3 protein is CASSTGQVKKNIQYF. The CDR3 nucleotides are TGTGCCAGTAGTACCGGACAGGTGAAAAAAAACATTCAGTACTTC.

This clonotype has only a few counts. The V gene is TRBV14, the J gene TRBJ2-5; TRBD2 might be the D (5 bases). Germline V CDR1 and CDR2: SGHDN, FVKESK. Trimming shortened V by 7 bases and J by 1 base, and 13 bases separated the two germline ends. The length of the CDR3 is 14 residues. The CDR3 DNA sequence: TGTGCCAGCAACGAAGGGAGCGGCCAAGAGACCCAGTACTTC. Amino acid sequence: CASNEGSGQETQYF.

This clonotype has a handful of counts. The J gene is TRBJ1-1, the V gene TRBV28; D is unresolved. Germline CDR1 is MDHEN and CDR2 is SYDVKM. The CDR3 is 12 amino acids. V was clipped by 9 bases and J by 1 base, with 9 bases between them. The CDR3 bases are TGTGCCAGTGTACGGGGGAACACTGAAGCTTTCTTT. This codes for CASVRGNTEAFF.

This clonotype came up many times. This chain connects TRBV19 to TRBJ1-2; a weak D match, TRBD1 (5 bases). V was cut by 3 bases and J by 6 bases, with 14 bases left in between. CDR3 length: 14 amino acids. Germline V lookup: CDR1 LNHDA, CDR2 SQIVND (reference sequence). CDR3 in amino acids: CASSIRQGVDGYTF. The CDR3 DNA follows: TGTGCCAGTAGTATTCGGCAGGGAGTAGATGGCTACACCTTC.

This clonotype was recorded many times. J is TRBJ1-1 and V is TRBV12-3 or TRBV12-4, with TRBD1 matching 11 bases. V dropped 5 bases and J dropped 5; count of bases not matched to a gene: 10. This CDR3 is 16 amino acids long. DNA of the CDR3: TGTGCCAGCAGTCGGACCGGGACAGGGGGTCATACTGAAGCTTTCTTT. Protein sequence: CASSRTGTGGHTEAFF.

The chain carries TRBV5-5 and TRBJ2-1; TRBD2 is a possible D gene (6 bases). This CDR3 has 16 residues. CDR1 and CDR2 (germline): SGHKS, YYEKEE (reference sequence). V lost 0 bases and J lost 1, with 11 bases in between. The CDR3 reads CASSLVADFSYNEQFF. The CDR3 DNA reads as TGTGCCAGCAGCTTGGTAGCGGACTTTTCCTACAATGAGCAGTTCTTC.

This clonotype was observed at least ten times. The V and J genes are TRBV5-1 and TRBJ1-2; possible D gene TRBD1, 5 bases. The CDR3 runs 16 residues. Germline lookup yields CDR1 SGHRS and CDR2 YFSETQ. Trimming removed 0 bases from V and 1 base from J, with 13 bases in between. CDR3 bases: TGCGCCAGCAGCTTGGTTGGGGCTAACTTTAACTATGGCTACACCTTC. Protein product: CASSLVGANFNYGYTF. Supplemented by reference TRBV5-1 and TRBJ1-2, the full variable domain reads KAGVTQTPRYLIKTRGQQVTLSCSPISGHRSVSWYQQTPGQGLQFLFEYFSETQRNKGNFPGRFSGRQFSNSRSEMNVSTLELGDSALYLCASSLVGANFNYGYTFGSGTRLTVV.

A remark on this clonotype: In this CDR3 the conserved last residue, phenylalanine or tryptophan, is missing, so a read error is likely. The limits of the CDR3 on the DNA are not certain, so only TCRdb's listed CDR3 is given. The chain employs TRBV28 and TRBJ1-1. CDR1 MDHEN and CDR2 SYDVKM come from the germline V gene. The CDR3 comprises 14 residues, both ends counted. CDR3 loop: CASSLPQEVGALYL.

The V gene is TRBV10-3, the J gene TRBJ2-7; the match to TRBD1 covers 7 bases. J was trimmed by 0 bases and V by 4 bases; bases with no gene match: 6. Germline loops: CDR1 ENHRY, CDR2 SYGVKD. The CDR3 spans 15 residues. The CDR3 bases are TGTGCCATCAGTGCTACAGGGGCCAGCTCCTACGAGCAGTACTTC. Translated: CAISATGASSYEQYF.

V usage is TRBV6-5 and J usage is TRBJ1-1; 10 nucleotides match TRBD1. The V gene's germline CDR1 is MNHEY and CDR2 SVGAGI. With V trimmed by 4 bases and J by 0 bases, 8 bases remained unmatched. CDR3 length: 17 residues. The CDR3 protein is CASSSIRTGGLNTEAFF. The CDR3, as DNA: TGTGCCAGCAGTTCAATAAGGACAGGGGGGTTGAACACTGAAGCTTTCTTT.

At least ten counts were recorded for this clonotype. J is TRBJ2-2 and V is TRBV20-1; 11 bases agree with TRBD1. The germline CDR1 and CDR2 sequences are DFQATT and SNEGSKA (reference sequence). The J segment lost 1 base and the V segment lost 3 bases, leaving 1 base of the junction unmatched. This CDR3 region has 15 residues. CDR3 in DNA: TGCAGTGCTAGGGACAGGGGGCAGAACACCGGGGAGCTGTTTTTT. It encodes CSARDRGQNTGELFF.

This clonotype showed up many times. The CDR3 nucleotides are TGCGCCAGCAGCCAAGATATTTATGTATTCGGGGTTGAAGCTTTCTTT. This gives the protein CASSQDIYVFGVEAFF. V usage is TRBV4-1 and J usage is TRBJ1-1; no clear D. The CDR3 is 16 residues long. V was trimmed by 0 bases and J by 7 bases, leaving 18 bases between them. Germline lookup yields CDR1 MGHRA and CDR2 YSYEKL.

The sample holds many counts of this clonotype. The V call is TRBV3-1, the J call TRBJ2-7; 8 bases are a match to TRBD1. V lost 5 bases and J lost 7; bases outside the gene matches: 7. Germline CDR1 is LGHDT and CDR2 is YNNKEL (reference sequence). This CDR3 has 13 residues. CDR3 region: CASSETGVGEQYF. The CDR3 DNA reads TGTGCCAGCAGCGAGACAGGGGTTGGGGAGCAGTACTTC.

At least ten counts were recorded for this clonotype. V is TRBV6-2 or TRBV6-3 and J is TRBJ1-1; the match to TRBD1 covers 8 bases. The V gene's germline CDR1 is MNHEY and CDR2 SVGEGT. The V segment lost 6 bases and the J segment 3 bases; nucleotides outside the gene matches: 12. The CDR3 contains 16 residues. For the CDR3, the DNA is TGTGCCAGCAGAAACAGGATTCCACAGGGGGACACTGAAGCTTTCTTT. Translation: CASRNRIPQGDTEAFF.

This clonotype has ten or more counts. The chain combines TRBV5-6 with TRBJ2-5; D perhaps matches TRBD1 (5 bases). This CDR3 comprises 14 residues. The V gene's germline CDR1 is SGHDT and CDR2 YYEEEE. The germline V and J ends were trimmed by 4 bases and 0 bases, with 10 bases remaining between them. Here the CDR3 DNA reads TGTGCCAGCAGCGGGGCTCACTACCAAGAGACCCAGTACTTC. Amino acid sequence: CASSGAHYQETQYF.

The CDR3 spells CASSIEGTGTGYGYTF. The CDR3 DNA follows: TGTGCCAGCAGTATTGAAGGGACAGGAACCGGCTATGGCTACACCTTC. V is TRBV12-3 or TRBV12-4 and J is TRBJ1-2; 8 bases match TRBD1. J lost 4 bases, V lost 5 bases, and 12 bases had no gene match. CDR3 length: 16 residues.

This clonotype was seen once. The V and J genes are TRBV20-1 and TRBJ1-1; D may be TRBD1 (5 bases). This CDR3 contains 14 residues. From germline, CDR1 is DFQATT and CDR2 SNEGSKA (reference sequence). Trimming took 5 bases from V and 5 from J, leaving 18 bases between them. CDR3 sequence: CSAPTRTGGTEAFF. CDR3 bases: TGCAGTGCTCCTACCCGTACGGGGGGGACTGAAGCTTTCTTT.

This clonotype was found many times. In nucleotides, the CDR3 is TGCAGTGCTAGGGCCAACGCAAGGTACGAGCAGTACTTC. This codes for CSARANARYEQYF. This chain links TRBV20-1 with TRBJ2-7; D gene ambiguous. In germline, CDR1 is DFQATT, CDR2 SNEGSKA (reference sequence). V gave up 3 bases and J gave up 4 bases, with 13 bases separating them. CDR3 length equals 13 residues.

This clonotype was recorded at least ten times. The V call is TRBV6-5, the J call TRBJ1-2; TRBD1 matches 8 bases. The germline V gene has CDR1 MNHEY and CDR2 SVGAGI. The CDR3 is made up of 15 amino acids. Trimming at V came to 2 bases and at J to 5 bases, leaving 7 bases not matched to a gene. The CDR3 nucleotides are TGTGCCAGCAGTTACGCTACGACAGGGGTGTATGGCTACACCTTC. It yields the protein CASSYATTGVYGYTF.

In its sample, this clonotype was seen many times. This chain connects TRBV4-1 to TRBJ2-2, with TRBD2 identical over 8 bases. V lost 3 bases to trimming and J lost 5 bases; unmatched junction nucleotides: 5. The germline V gene has CDR1 MGHRA and CDR2 YSYEKL. The CDR3 has 15 amino acids. CDR3 DNA sequence: TGCGCCAGCAGCCACGGTAGCGGGAATACCGGGGAGCTGTTTTTT. This encodes CASSHGSGNTGELFF.

The V gene is TRBV28, the J gene TRBJ2-7, with D perhaps matching TRBD1 (6 bases). The CDR3 covers 15 residues. The germline V gene has CDR1 MDHEN and CDR2 SYDVKM. Trimming cost V 7 bases and J 4 bases, with 20 bases left between them. For the CDR3, the DNA is TGTGCCAGCAACGCCCCAGGGGCCAGTTATTACGAGCAGTACTTC. Protein product: CASNAPGASYYEQYF.

This clonotype came up a few times. CDR3 coding DNA: TGTGCCAGCAGCTCGACAGGGGGGTTCTACGAGCAGTACTTC. Its translation: CASSSTGGFYEQYF. The rearrangement uses TRBV3-1 and TRBJ2-7; 9 bases map to TRBD1. The CDR3 is 14 residues long. The germline gives CDR1 LGHDT, CDR2 YNNKEL (reference sequence). J gave up 3 bases and V 5 bases, and 5 bases lay outside the gene matches.